This T cell receptor (beta chain) was obtained from a study of cytomegalovirus exposure and HLA in healthy donors. General study results and limits: The listing of 150 or so TCR beta chains classed them as cytomegalovirus-associated. In vitro data verified three CMV-associated chains as specific for CMV antigens.

The germline V gene has CDR1 ENHRY and CDR2 SYGVKD. This CDR3 has 15 amino acids. V lost 3 bases and J lost 2, with 13 bases in between. At collection, donors were nominally healthy, but unrecorded immune exposures were probable. PCR primers comprised 60 Vbeta and 13 Jbeta primers. The data were produced by immunoSEQ multiplex PCR, yet TCRdb's version contains in-frame clones alone and is incomplete. There are about 140,000 clones in the sample; less than 85% occur only once, and almost 7% lies in the top ten. A word on this clone: Its target is unknown.

This receptor was identified in a man in his forties or fifties in good health and CMV-seropositive. This chain joins TRBV10-3 and TRBJ1-2; D remains ambiguous. The sequenced sample consisted of PBMCs. The CDR3 here is CAISDLAGLNYGYTF. The CDR3 nucleotides are TGTGCCATCAGTGACCTGGCAGGCTTGAACTATGGCTACACCTTC.